Given below is one T cell receptor (beta chain) in context. Its antigen is as yet unknown. Trimming removed 3 bases from V and 4 bases from J, with 16 bases in between. Per germline, CDR1 SGDLS and CDR2 YYNGEE. CDR3 length equals 16 residues. This record comes from a study of blood T cells in healthy people across ages. Study results and caveats: Donor CMV status, an unknown factor, possibly confounded changes in expanded clonotypes.

Next came a second PCR, run for roughly 6 to 11 cycles, which used a sample-barcoded 5' primer along with a J-beta primer mix. Each cDNA was tagged by a template-switch adaptor containing 12 random nucleotides. TCRdb recomputed calls from the 5' RACE reads with MiXCR, one row per CDR3 protein. Altogether some 1.5 million distinct CDR3 sequences are present, 28% being singletons, with the ten largest covering 7.7%. This sequence originates from a woman aged 30 to 39 in good health. This chain connects TRBV9 to TRBJ1-4; maybe TRBD1 (6 bases). Input material: blood. The CDR3 DNA is TGTGCCAGCAGCGCAGGGGTCAGTCGGAGTAATGAAAAACTGTTTTTT. Translating gives CASSAGVSRSNEKLFF.